This record concerns one TCR beta chain sequence. Its antigen is not identified. The CDR3 is made up of 18 amino acids. CDR1 and CDR2 (germline): KGHSH, LQKENI. Trimming removed 2 bases at V and 0 bases at J, with 14 bases between. Under the authors' procedure: There were no quality scores in the junction-only immunoSEQ sequences, so filtering differed. The repertoire was sequenced with immunoSEQ multiplex PCR; TCRdb's copy has only in-frame clones and lacks some. That table furnishes V, J and clone size, whereas the DNA furnished D and trimming. The repertoire holds more than 400,000 clones, with roughly 80% as singletons. This specimen belongs to a study of shared clonotypes between healthy human individuals. Whole-study findings and limits: Clonotype sharing among the donors was expected to vary with sequencing depth.

The TCR was taken from a middle-aged woman in good health. Some clones in this sample may be carry-over from other donors' samples. Input material: PBMCs. The V gene is TRBV18, the J gene TRBJ2-6, with D perhaps TRBD1 (6 bases). In DNA, the CDR3 is TGTGCCAGCTCACCATTTAAGTTAGGGGGCTCTGGGGCCAACGTCCTGACTTTC. Translation gives CASSPFKLGGSGANVLTF.